This TCR beta chain was identified during a study of cytomegalovirus exposure and HLA in healthy donors (dated by TCRdb to 2016 to 2017). Notes on the research overall: In an earlier analysis of approximately 640 of the donors, roughly 300 Gb of sequence data and 117 million unique TCR beta sequences from about 179 million T cells were reported. An early release covering roughly 600 HLA-typed donors comprised about 310 gigabases of sequencing data and roughly 85 million unique TCR sequences. The genetic ancestry cluster associated with self-reported Caucasian donors included around four fifths of the roughly 360 genotyped donors. The study aimed to test whether cataloging public T cell receptors could reveal signatures of past pathogen exposure. Using immunosequencing, the study profiled T cell repertoires from 500 to 800 subjects and related those repertoires to cytomegalovirus serostatus. Along with the roughly 700-subject first cohort, a separate validation cohort of approximately 110 different subjects was used. To predict cytomegalovirus infection status, the study brought together high-throughput TCR immunosequencing, statistical association of individual TCRs with disease status, and machine learning. A later analysis re-analyzed previously published TCR beta repertoires from roughly 630 donors and added high-resolution HLA genotyping to study TCR occurrence patterns. Rather than using new phenotypic data, the later analysis identified candidate immune exposures from TCR beta sequences and from how often those sequences occurred across donors. An earlier analysis of around 540 of the donors applied high-throughput TCR beta sequencing to assess whether each TCR beta V gene segment acted as functional or pseudogenic. Alongside the repertoire data, information on donor age, sex, ethnicity and CMV serostatus was compiled. A later genetic analysis took genome-wide SNP genotypes for about three fifths of the roughly 670 donors and used that subset as a discovery cohort. Every repertoire in the discovery cohort had been generated on one and the same sequencing platform. HLA typing included class I and class II loci at four-digit resolution. Typing coverage differed by locus: A, B, C, DRB1 and DQB1 were typed in about 629-640 donors, DQA1 in about 500, DPA1 in approximately 610, and DPB1 in roughly 450. Because of strong linkage in the cohort, five DR-DQ haplotypes were treated as single units for association and clustering. On average, about 200,000 unique TCR beta nucleotide sequences were sequenced per donor among some 430 genotyped donors of the cohort, with approximately 18% of those sequences being non-productive.

CDR1 and CDR2 (MGHRA, YSYEKL) derive from the germline V gene. Counted from cysteine to phenylalanine, this CDR3 has 16 amino acids. Only CDR3 DNA is held: 48 bases, read in frame from base 1. The germline ends are 16 bases apart after V is trimmed by 4 bases and J by 1 base. This clone was recorded a few times. Its antigen is unknown. It has no much larger one-base neighbor in the sample; base qualities were not kept. The paper's findings and limits, for the study overall: A later analysis reported that several top co-occurrence clusters appeared linked to parvovirus B19, influenza, CMV and Epstein-Barr virus. When HLA alleles, especially DR and DQ, strongly co-occurred, TCR associations were difficult to assign to individual alleles. Cytomegalovirus status was reported to be diagnosed by the classifier with high specificity and sensitivity in both the original and validation cohorts. According to a later analysis, most CMV-associated TCR beta chains appeared to be HLA-restricted, and the HLA associations seemed to be driven largely by CMV exposure. In a later analysis, HLA-associated TCR beta chains were found to be more clonally expanded and to have lower generation probabilities than equally common non-associated chains. Three of the identified cytomegalovirus-associated TCR beta chains were confirmed in vitro to be specific for cytomegalovirus antigens. This cohort had only TCR beta chains sequenced, and the lack of alpha or paired-chain data limited which features could be detected. Presence/absence analyses assumed roughly uniform sequencing depth across donors, an assumption that may not hold. For the cohort, immune exposure information was limited to CMV serostatus. Because the 87-base-pair reads could not distinguish some IMGT-functional V segments, including TRBV6-2 and TRBV6-3, those segments were excluded. Compared with the 666-donor mean, donors in an Asian-associated ancestry cluster had fewer N-insertions in productive TCRs, according to a later genetic analysis. Most TCR sequences were observed very rarely across donors, whereas some public TCRs were present in many individuals. A later analysis found that TCR association rates varied across HLA loci, with DRB1 alleles showing the most associated TCRs and HLA-C alleles the fewest. The authors suggested that the approach could potentially be generalized to other disease states and immunological phenotypes. Some 15 rarely observed V segments, including chromosome 9 orphons, were excluded from the earlier analysis of almost 600 of the donors because counts were too low. A cluster of highly shared sequence variants was judged likely to represent a technical artifact of the sequencing pipeline. A later analysis associated 15,000 or so TCR beta sequences with specific HLA alleles at a false discovery rate of 0.05. A total of fewer than 200 TCR beta chains were listed by the study as associated with cytomegalovirus. V-gene and J-gene trimming of TCR beta chains was associated with a missense DCLRE1C variant in a later genetic analysis, and the association was replicated in an independent cohort. Because HLA typing was missing for some donors at each locus, association tests included only the typed subset. Broadly in line with IMGT annotations, most TCR beta V segments showed up in productive rearrangements about 87% or about 30% of the time in an earlier analysis of approximately 640 of the donors. A further reported finding was that TCR beta sequences accurately predicted the HLA-A and HLA-B alleles for most subjects in the first cohort. Linkage disequilibrium might explain the correlated functional status among segregating V segments, but an unknown experimental factor could not be ruled out.

The method was the immunoSEQ multiplex PCR assay. A mixture of 60 forward primers for TCR Vbeta segments and 13 reverse primers for TCR Jbeta segments was used in the multiplex PCR. Amplification of the CDR3 region of rearranged TCR beta genes was performed with a multiplex PCR assay on genomic DNA. The amplified TCR beta libraries were sequenced on the Illumina HiSeq System as 87-base-pair reads. Concerning the study's data processing: A later analysis counted approximately 84 million unique TCR beta chains across the 550 to 700 repertoires, and some 11 million of these chains were shared by at least two donors. Raw reads were error-corrected and collapsed into unique sequences with a nearest-neighbor algorithm that merged closely related sequences to remove PCR and sequencing errors. Alignment of CDR3 sequences to IMGT reference sequences was used to assign V, D and J gene segments. For a sequence to be retained, at least a six-nucleotide match to both a V gene segment and a J gene segment was required. Rearrangements were called productive when the CDR3 lacked stop codons and stayed in frame with V and J; all others were non-productive. Following IMGT convention, CDR3 was defined as the stretch from the second conserved V-encoded cysteine to the conserved J-encoded phenylalanine. Sequences without an unambiguous match to a single V gene segment were excluded from the earlier analysis of over 500 of the donors. An earlier analysis of 587 of the donors classified V segments as functional when productive rearrangements were above 56.7% and as segregating when the standard deviation between donors was above 5%. A statistical classification framework was built to diagnose cytomegalovirus status from the catalog of TCR beta chain sequences. In a later analysis, TCR nucleotide sequences were compared against IMGT/GENE-DB human TR gene sequences so that V and J genes could be assigned. A later analysis assigned CDR3 sequences and most-parsimonious VDJ recombination scenarios with the TCRdist pipeline. In a later analysis, each TCR beta chain was defined by its CDR3 amino acid sequence together with its V-gene family, and reads lacking a unique V-gene family were excluded. To address suspected cross-contamination and a sequencing artifact, a later analysis removed a few hundred highly shared, low-generation-probability nucleotide sequences. For each public chain, a later analysis derived a clonal expansion index from normalized ranks of inferred template counts within each repertoire. In a later analysis, generation probabilities were computed with a VDJ recombination model fitted to out-of-frame rearrangements, and the resulting probabilities were checked against IGoR. A later analysis scored TCR-TCR, TCR-HLA and TCR-CMV co-occurrence with hypergeometric tests, applying a repertoire-size bias correction to TCR pairs. False discovery rates were estimated in a later analysis by permuting HLA or CMV assignments 20 times. In a later analysis, co-occurring TCRs were grouped using DBSCAN, with TCRdist sequence similarity added in when clustering inside HLA-allele-positive subsets. Co-occurrence clustering excluded repertoires with fewer than 30,000 or more than 120,000 public chains, plus five with anomalous nucleotide sharing. TCRdb stores this immuneACCESS table with in-frame sequences only. Part of the clones is absent; in the studies checked, under half of the shortfall reflects unresolved V genes, and no reason is known for the rest. That table gives V, J and clone size, and the DNA gave D and trimming. The sample table lists 35,000 to 55,000 clones, 55% to 75% of them with a count of one. The ten biggest clones cover about 12% of the sample.

In total, roughly 670 healthy bone marrow donors made up the cohort. At the time of sampling, every cohort member was nominally healthy, though immune exposures that went unrecorded were likely present. The donor tested CMV seropositive and was one of the 289 seropositive cohort members. A peripheral blood sample was provided by each donor, and peripheral blood mononuclear cells were used for TCR beta sequencing. The Qiagen DNeasy Blood Extraction Kit was used to extract genomic DNA from the blood cell samples. The clonotype originates from a man between 60 and 70 years old in good health and CMV-seropositive. The sequencing sample was made of PBMCs. The sequence joins TRBV4-1 to TRBJ1-1; TRBD1 is perhaps the D gene, given 5 matching bases. This receptor carries the CDR3 CASSLYLGRGNTEAFF. The DNA is as follows: TGCGCCAGCAGCCTCTACTTGGGGAGGGGGAACACTGAAGCTTTCTTT.